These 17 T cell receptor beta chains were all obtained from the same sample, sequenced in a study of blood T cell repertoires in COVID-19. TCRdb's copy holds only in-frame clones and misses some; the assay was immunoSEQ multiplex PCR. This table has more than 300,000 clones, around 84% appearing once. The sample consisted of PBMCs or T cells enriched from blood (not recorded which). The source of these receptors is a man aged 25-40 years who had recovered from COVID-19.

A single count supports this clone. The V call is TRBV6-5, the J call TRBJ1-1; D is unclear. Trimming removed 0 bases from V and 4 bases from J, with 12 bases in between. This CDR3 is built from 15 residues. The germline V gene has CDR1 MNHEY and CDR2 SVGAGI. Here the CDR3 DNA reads TGTGCCAGCAGTTACTCCCGGGGTAGGAGCACTGAAGCTTTCTTT. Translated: CASSYSRGRSTEAFF.

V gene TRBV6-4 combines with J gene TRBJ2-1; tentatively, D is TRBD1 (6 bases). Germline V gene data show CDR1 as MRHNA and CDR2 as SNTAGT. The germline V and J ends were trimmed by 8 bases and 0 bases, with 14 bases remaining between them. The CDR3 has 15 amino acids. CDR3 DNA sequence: TGTGCCAGCTCCAAGGGGGAGAGCTCCTACAATGAGCAGTTCTTC. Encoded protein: CASSKGESSYNEQFF.

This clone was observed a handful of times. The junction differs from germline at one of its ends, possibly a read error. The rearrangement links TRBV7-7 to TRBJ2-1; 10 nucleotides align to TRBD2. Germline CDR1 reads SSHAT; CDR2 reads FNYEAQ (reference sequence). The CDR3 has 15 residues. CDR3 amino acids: CASSAAGGGYNEQFF. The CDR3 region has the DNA TGTGCTAGCAGCGCAGCGGGGGGGGGATACAATGAGCAGTTCTTC. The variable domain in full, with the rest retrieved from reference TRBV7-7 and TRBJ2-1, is GAGVSQSPRYKVTKRGQDVTLRCDPISSHATLYWYQQALGQGPEFLTYFNYEAQPDKSGLPSDRFSAERPEGSISTLTIQRTEQRDSAMYRCASSAAGGGYNEQFFGPGTRLTVL.

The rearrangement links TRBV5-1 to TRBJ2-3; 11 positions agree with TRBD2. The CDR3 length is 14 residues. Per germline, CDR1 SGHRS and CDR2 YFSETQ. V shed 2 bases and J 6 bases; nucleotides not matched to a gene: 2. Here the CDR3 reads CASSFSGRADTQYF. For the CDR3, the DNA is TGCGCCAGCAGCTTTAGCGGGAGGGCCGATACGCAGTATTTT.

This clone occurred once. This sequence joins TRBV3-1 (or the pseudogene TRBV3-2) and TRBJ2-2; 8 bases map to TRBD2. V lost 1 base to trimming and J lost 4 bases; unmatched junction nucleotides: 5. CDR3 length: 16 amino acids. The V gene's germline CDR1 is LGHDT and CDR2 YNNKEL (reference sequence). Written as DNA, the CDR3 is TGTGCCAGCAGCCAAGTTTCAGCGGGAGTCACCGGGGAGCTGTTTTTT. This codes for CASSQVSAGVTGELFF.

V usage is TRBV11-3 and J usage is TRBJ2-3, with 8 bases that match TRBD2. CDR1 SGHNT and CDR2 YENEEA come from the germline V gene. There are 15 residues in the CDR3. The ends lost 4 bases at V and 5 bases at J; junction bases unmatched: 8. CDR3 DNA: TGTGCCAGCAGCTACCCCGGGAGGGCCAAAGATACGCAGTATTTT. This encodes CASSYPGRAKDTQYF.

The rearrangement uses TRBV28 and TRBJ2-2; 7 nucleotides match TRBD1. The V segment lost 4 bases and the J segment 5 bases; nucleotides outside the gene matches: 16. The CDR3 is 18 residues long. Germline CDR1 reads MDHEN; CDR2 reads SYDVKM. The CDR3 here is CASSYPGQKGKRTGELFF. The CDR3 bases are TGTGCCAGCAGTTATCCGGGACAGAAAGGTAAGAGGACCGGGGAGCTGTTTTTT.

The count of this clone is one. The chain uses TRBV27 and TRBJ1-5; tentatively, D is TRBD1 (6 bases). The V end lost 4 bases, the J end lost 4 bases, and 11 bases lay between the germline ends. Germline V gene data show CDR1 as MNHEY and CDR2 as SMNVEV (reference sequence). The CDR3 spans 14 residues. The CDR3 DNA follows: TGTGCCAGCAGTTCCGACAGGACTAATCAGCCCCAGCATTTT. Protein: CASSSDRTNQPQHF.

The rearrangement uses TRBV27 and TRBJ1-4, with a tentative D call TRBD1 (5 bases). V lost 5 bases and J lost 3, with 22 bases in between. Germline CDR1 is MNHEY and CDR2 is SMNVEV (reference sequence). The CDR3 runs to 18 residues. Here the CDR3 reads CASSGGLGYSSANEKLFF. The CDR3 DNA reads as TGTGCCAGCAGTGGGGGACTAGGGTACAGTTCCGCTAATGAAAAACTGTTTTTT.

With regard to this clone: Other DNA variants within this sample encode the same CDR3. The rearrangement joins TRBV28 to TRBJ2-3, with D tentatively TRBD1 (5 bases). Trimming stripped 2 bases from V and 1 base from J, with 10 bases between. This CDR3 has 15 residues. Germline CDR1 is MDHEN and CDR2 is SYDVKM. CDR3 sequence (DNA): TGTGCCAGCAGTTTAAGGGCCAGGGGCACAGATACGCAGTATTTT. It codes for CASSLRARGTDTQYF.

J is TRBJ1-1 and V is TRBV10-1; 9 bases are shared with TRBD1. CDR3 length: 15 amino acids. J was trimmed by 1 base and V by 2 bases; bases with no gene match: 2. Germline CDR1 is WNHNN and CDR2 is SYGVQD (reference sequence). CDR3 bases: TGCGCCAGCAGTGAGCCGGGACAGGGGAACACTGAAGCTTTCTTT. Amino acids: CASSEPGQGNTEAFF.

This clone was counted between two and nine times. The CDR3 nucleotides read TGCGCCAGCAGCGTTCGAGCTCCGGGGGACCCTGAAGCTTTCTTT. Protein sequence: CASSVRAPGDPEAFF. This chain joins TRBV4-1 and TRBJ1-1, with D perhaps TRBD1 (5 bases). Germline values: CDR1 MGHRA, CDR2 YSYEKL. The length of the CDR3 is 15 residues. V lost 5 bases and J lost 6, with 19 bases in between.

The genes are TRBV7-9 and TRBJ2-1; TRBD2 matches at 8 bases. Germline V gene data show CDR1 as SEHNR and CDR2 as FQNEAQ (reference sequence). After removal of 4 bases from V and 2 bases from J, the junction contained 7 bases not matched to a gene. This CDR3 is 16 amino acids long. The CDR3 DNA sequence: TGTGCCAGCAGCTCGGAGCGGGAGACGCCCTACAATGAGCAGTTCTTC. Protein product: CASSSERETPYNEQFF.

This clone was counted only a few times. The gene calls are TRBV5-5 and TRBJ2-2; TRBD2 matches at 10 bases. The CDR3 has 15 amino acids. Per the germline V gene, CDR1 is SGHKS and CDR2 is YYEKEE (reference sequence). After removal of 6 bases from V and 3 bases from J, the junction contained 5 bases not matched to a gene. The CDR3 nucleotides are TGTGCCAGCACCCGAGGGACTAGCGACACCGGGGAGCTGTTTTTT. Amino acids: CASTRGTSDTGELFF.

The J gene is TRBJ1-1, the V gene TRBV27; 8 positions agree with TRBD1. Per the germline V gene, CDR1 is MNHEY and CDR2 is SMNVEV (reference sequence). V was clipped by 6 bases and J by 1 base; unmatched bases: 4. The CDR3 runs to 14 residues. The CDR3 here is CASRQGERNTEAFF. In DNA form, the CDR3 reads TGTGCCAGCAGACAGGGGGAACGGAACACTGAAGCTTTCTTT.

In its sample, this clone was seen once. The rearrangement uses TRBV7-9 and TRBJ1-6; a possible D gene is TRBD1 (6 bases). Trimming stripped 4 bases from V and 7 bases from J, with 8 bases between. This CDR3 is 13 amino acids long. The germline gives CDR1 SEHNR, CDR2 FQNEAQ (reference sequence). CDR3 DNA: TGTGCCAGCAGCTCAGGGGCAAATTCACCCCTCCACTTT. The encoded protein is CASSSGANSPLHF.

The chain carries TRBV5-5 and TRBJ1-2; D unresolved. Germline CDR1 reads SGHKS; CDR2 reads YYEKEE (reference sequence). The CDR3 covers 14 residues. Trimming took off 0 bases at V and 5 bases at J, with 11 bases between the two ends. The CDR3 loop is CASSLAPEEYGYTF. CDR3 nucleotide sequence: TGTGCCAGCAGCTTGGCCCCGGAGGAATATGGCTACACCTTC.